These 27 T cell receptor beta chains were sequenced from one sample in a study of blood T cell repertoires in COVID-19. The assay was immunoSEQ multiplex PCR, and TCRdb's table has in-frame clones only and misses some. The sample consists of under 450,000 clones, 88% of them appearing once. The specimen sequenced was peripheral blood. The receptors were sampled from a woman between 50 and 59 years old with COVID-19, enrolled during active disease.

V gene TRBV5-5 combines with J gene TRBJ1-1, with D possibly TRBD1 on 5 matching bases. Germline V lookup: CDR1 SGHKS, CDR2 YYEKEE (reference sequence). This CDR3 spans 14 amino acids. V was cut by 4 bases and J by 4 bases, with 14 bases left in between. The CDR3 DNA is TGTGCCAGCAGCCCCCCAGGGAAAAGCACTGAAGCTTTCTTT. Translation: CASSPPGKSTEAFF.

This rearrangement joins TRBV30 to TRBJ2-1; D is uncertain. The CDR3 is made up of 11 amino acids. Germline V gene data show CDR1 as GTSNPN and CDR2 as SVGIG (reference sequence). Deletions cut 3 bases from V and 7 bases from J, with 7 bases between. The CDR3 spells CAWRYRNEQFF. The CDR3 DNA sequence: TGTGCCTGGAGATACCGGAATGAGCAGTTCTTC.

The chain joins TRBV5-6 to TRBJ2-7; 14 bases agree with TRBD2. Looked up from germline, CDR1 is SGHDT and CDR2 is YYEEEE. This CDR3 contains 17 residues. V shed 4 bases, J shed 0 bases, and the junction held 6 bases outside the gene matches. The chain's CDR3 is CASSEGLAGALSYEQYF. CDR3 bases: TGTGCCAGCAGCGAGGGACTAGCGGGGGCTCTCTCCTACGAGCAGTACTTC.

This clone was seen a few times. V gene TRBV6-1 combines with J gene TRBJ2-7; 7 bases fit TRBD2. Per germline, CDR1 MNHNS and CDR2 SASEGT. The CDR3 is 15 amino acids. After removal of 2 bases from V and 3 bases from J, the junction contained 7 bases not matched to a gene. The CDR3 DNA reads TGTGCCAGCAGTGAACAGAGCGGGGTCGTCTACGAGCAGTACTTC. Translated: CASSEQSGVVYEQYF.

V gene TRBV30 combines with J gene TRBJ1-2; TRBD1 matches 7 bases. From germline, CDR1 is GTSNPN and CDR2 SVGIG (reference sequence). The CDR3 runs 12 residues. J was trimmed by 8 bases and V by 0 bases; bases with no gene match: 3. The DNA of the CDR3 is TGTGCCTGGAGTGTAGGGGGCGGGGGCTACACCTTC. Protein sequence: CAWSVGGGGYTF.

The V call is TRBV4-1, the J call TRBJ1-1, with D possibly being TRBD1 (6 bases). V was clipped by 4 bases and J by 1 base, with 13 bases between them. The germline CDR1 and CDR2 sequences are MGHRA and YSYEKL. The CDR3 contains 15 residues. CDR3 protein: CASSLVPGQNTEAFF. In DNA form, the CDR3 reads TGCGCCAGCAGCCTTGTCCCGGGACAGAACACTGAAGCTTTCTTT.

This clone was counted between two and nine times. This chain links TRBV11-2 with TRBJ2-2, with unresolved D. Trimming left V 3 bases short and J 6 bases short, with 11 bases between. The CDR3 length is 14 residues. CDR1 and CDR2 from the germline V gene are SGHAT and FQNNGV. Here the CDR3 reads CASSFGTDSGELFF. CDR3 DNA sequence: TGTGCCAGCAGCTTCGGAACCGACTCCGGGGAGCTGTTTTTT.

The chain has TRBV5-1 and TRBJ1-1; D unclear. The CDR3 is made up of 19 amino acids. Trimming pared 0 bases from V and 1 base from J, leaving 22 bases between. Germline lookup yields CDR1 SGHRS and CDR2 YFSETQ. DNA for the CDR3: TGCGCCAGCAGCTTGGAGGTTATGACACCCTCAGATCAGAACACTGAAGCTTTCTTT. It specifies CASSLEVMTPSDQNTEAFF.

This chain uses TRBV30 with TRBJ1-6, with D possibly matching TRBD1 (5 bases). Trimming cost V 4 bases and J 9 bases, with 16 bases left between them. The length of the CDR3 is 14 residues. Germline V gives CDR1 GTSNPN, CDR2 SVGIG (reference sequence). CDR3 protein: CAWNGAPGGSPLHF. The CDR3 DNA reads as TGTGCCTGGAATGGAGCGCCGGGGGGTTCACCCCTCCACTTT.

The rearrangement links TRBV5-1 to TRBJ2-6; tentatively, D is TRBD1 (6 bases). In germline, CDR1 is SGHRS, CDR2 YFSETQ. The V and J ends lost 2 bases and 0 bases respectively, with 12 bases between them. The CDR3 is made up of 17 amino acids. The CDR3 loop reads CASSFGPQGSGANVLTF. CDR3 nucleotide sequence: TGCGCCAGCAGCTTTGGGCCACAGGGCTCTGGGGCCAACGTCCTGACTTTC.

The chain couples TRBV5-4 to TRBJ1-2, with 8 bases matching TRBD1. Germline V gives CDR1 SGHNT, CDR2 YYREEE (reference sequence). This CDR3 spans 13 amino acids. V gave up 1 base and J gave up 7 bases; unmatched junction bases: 3. CDR3 amino acids: CASSLQGAIGYTF. The DNA for the CDR3 is TGTGCCAGCAGCTTGCAGGGGGCGATTGGCTACACCTTC. Variable domain in full (rest from reference TRBV5-4 and TRBJ1-2): ETGVTQSPTHLIKTRGQQVTLRCSSQSGHNTVSWYQQALGQGPQFIFQYYREEENGRGNFPPRFSGLQFPNYSSELNVNALELDDSALYLCASSLQGAIGYTFGSGTRLTVV.

The rearrangement joins TRBV4-1 to TRBJ2-2; TRBD1 agrees at 7 bases. The CDR3 covers 15 residues. Germline CDR1 and CDR2: MGHRA and YSYEKL. The ends lost 7 bases at V and 5 bases at J; junction bases unmatched: 10. CDR3 DNA sequence: TGCGCCAGCACCCTCCGGGACAGTGTAACCGGGGAGCTGTTTTTT. Translating gives CASTLRDSVTGELFF.

The chain is built from TRBV13 and TRBJ2-5, with D tentatively TRBD2 (5 bases). The CDR3 has 11 amino acids. Germline V gene sequence: CDR1 PRHDT, CDR2 FYEKMQ (reference sequence). Between the trimmed V and J ends, which lost 5 bases and 4 bases, there was a span of 5 bases. CDR3 coding DNA: TGTGCCAGCAGCCGGGGAGAGACCCAGTACTTC. It specifies CASSRGETQYF.

The chain couples TRBV7-9 to TRBJ2-1; 10 bases are shared with TRBD2. Looked up from germline, CDR1 is SEHNR and CDR2 is FQNEAQ (reference sequence). V lost 7 bases and J lost 5; bases outside the gene matches: 5. This CDR3 spans 14 amino acids. CDR3 bases: TGTGCCAGCACCCGGACTAGCGGTCACAATGAGCAGTTCTTC. The encoded protein is CASTRTSGHNEQFF.

The rearrangement links TRBV5-4 to TRBJ2-1; the match to TRBD2 covers 7 bases. V was clipped by 2 bases and J by 4 bases; unmatched bases: 6. This CDR3 region has 15 residues. Germline CDR1 reads SGHNT; CDR2 reads YYREEE (reference sequence). The DNA of the CDR3 is TGTGCCAGCAGCTTAACAAGCGGGGCTTACAATGAGCAGTTCTTC. Translating gives CASSLTSGAYNEQFF.

The rearrangement links TRBV11-3 to TRBJ2-3; 9 nucleotides align to TRBD1. The CDR3 spans 14 residues. Germline CDR1 SGHNT, CDR2 YENEEA. With V trimmed by 5 bases and J by 4 bases, 4 bases remained unmatched. In DNA, the CDR3 is TGTGCCAGCAGCCGGGACAGGGAATCAGATACGCAGTATTTT. Its protein is CASSRDRESDTQYF.

The chain links TRBV5-1 to TRBJ1-2; tentatively, D is TRBD1 (6 bases). The V gene lost 0 bases and the J gene lost 6 bases, with 9 bases spanning the gap. The CDR3 extends over 13 amino acids. Germline V CDR1 and CDR2: SGHRS, YFSETQ. Here the CDR3 reads CASSLEQGHGYTF. CDR3 nucleotides: TGCGCCAGCAGCTTGGAACAGGGCCATGGCTACACCTTC.

The J gene is TRBJ1-6, the V gene TRBV10-2, with D perhaps TRBD1 (5 bases). Germline CDR1 is WSHSY and CDR2 is SAAADI. The CDR3 is 16 amino acids. Trimming left V 3 bases short and J 7 bases short, with 16 bases between. Here the CDR3 DNA reads TGCGCCAGCAGTGACGGAGGGGTCCCTCTCAATTCACCCCTCCACTTT. Amino acids: CASSDGGVPLNSPLHF.

A word on this clone: This CDR3 is also generated by other DNA sequences in the sample. The chain combines TRBV18 with TRBJ1-5; 8 bases line up with TRBD1. CDR1 and CDR2 from the germline V gene are KGHSH and LQKENI. V was pared by 6 bases and J by 5 bases, with 9 bases of the junction left unmatched. The CDR3 has 15 amino acids. The CDR3 DNA sequence: TGTGCCAGCTCGCCAGGACAGGGTGGAGATCAGCCCCAGCATTTT. Encoded protein: CASSPGQGGDQPQHF.

The chain has TRBV2 and TRBJ2-3; D is perhaps TRBD1 (5 bases). The CDR3 has 13 amino acids. Deletions cut 5 bases from V and 3 bases from J, with 9 bases between. Germline CDR1 reads SNHLY; CDR2 reads FYNNEI. CDR3 protein: CASSRRQTDTQYF. The CDR3 nucleotides read TGTGCCAGCAGTCGTAGACAGACAGATACGCAGTATTTT.

The V call is TRBV30, the J call TRBJ2-2, with 7 bases lining up with TRBD2. Germline V gene data show CDR1 as GTSNPN and CDR2 as SVGIG (reference sequence). With V trimmed by 2 bases and J by 6 bases, 9 bases remained unmatched. This CDR3 is 15 amino acids long. The CDR3 DNA is TGTGCCTGGAGTACGGCTAGCGGAGCTGCCGGGGAGCTGTTTTTT. Translating gives CAWSTASGAAGELFF.

CDR3 in amino acids: CASSTLTGPYEQYF. DNA of the CDR3: TGCGCCAGCAGTACCCTGACAGGCCCGTACGAGCAGTACTTC. The V call is TRBV10-1, the J call TRBJ2-7; D perhaps matches TRBD1 (6 bases). This CDR3 region has 14 residues. Trimming left V 5 bases short and J 4 bases short, with 15 bases between. CDR1 and CDR2 from the germline V gene are WNHNN and SYGVQD (reference sequence).

The V call is TRBV7-9, the J call TRBJ2-2; no definite D call. CDR1 and CDR2 from the germline V gene are SEHNR and FQNEAQ (reference sequence). Trimming took 8 bases from V and 0 from J, leaving 10 bases between them. CDR3 size: 14 residues. The CDR3 loop reads CASEQQANTGELFF. CDR3 DNA sequence: TGTGCCAGCGAGCAGCAGGCGAACACCGGGGAGCTGTTTTTT.

This clone was detected a few times. The chain is built from TRBV19 and TRBJ1-3; unclear D gene. Trimming shortened V by 5 bases and J by 4 bases, and 9 bases separated the two germline ends. This CDR3 has 13 amino acids. Germline CDR1 reads LNHDA; CDR2 reads SQIVND (reference sequence). The CDR3, as DNA: TGTGCCAGTAGTGAGCAATCCGGAAACACCATATATTTT. It is translated as CASSEQSGNTIYF.

J is TRBJ1-6 and V is TRBV19, with D uncertain. Deletions cut 1 base from V and 3 bases from J, with 13 bases between. Germline CDR1 is LNHDA and CDR2 is SQIVND (reference sequence). The CDR3 is 17 amino acids. The chain's CDR3 is CASSIGAKDFYNSPLHF. The CDR3 nucleotides read TGTGCCAGTAGTATAGGGGCCAAGGATTTCTATAATTCACCCCTCCACTTT.

The rearrangement joins TRBV5-1 to TRBJ2-2; TRBD2 matches at 10 bases. In germline, CDR1 is SGHRS, CDR2 YFSETQ. CDR3 length: 15 amino acids. V shed 3 bases, J shed 6 bases, and the junction held 5 bases outside the gene matches. CDR3 DNA sequence: TGCGCCAGCAGCTATCTAGCGGGGGAGGCCGGGGAGCTGTTTTTT. Encoded protein: CASSYLAGEAGELFF.

The chain joins TRBV12-3 or TRBV12-4 to TRBJ2-7, with D tentatively TRBD1 (5 bases). V was clipped by 10 bases and J by 3 bases, with 16 bases between them. This CDR3 is 13 amino acids long. The CDR3 DNA follows: TGTGCCACCGCTTTACAGGAGTACTACGAGCAGTACTTC. This translates into CATALQEYYEQYF.